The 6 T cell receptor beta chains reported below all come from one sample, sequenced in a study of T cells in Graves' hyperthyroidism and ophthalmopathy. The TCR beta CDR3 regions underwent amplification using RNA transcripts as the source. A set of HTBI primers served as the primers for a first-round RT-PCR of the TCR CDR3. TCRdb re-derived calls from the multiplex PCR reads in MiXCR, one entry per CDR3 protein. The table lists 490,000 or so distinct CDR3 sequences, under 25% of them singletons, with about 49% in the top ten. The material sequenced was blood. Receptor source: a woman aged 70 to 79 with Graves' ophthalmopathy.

The CDR3 here is CASSLLTGEQFF. CDR3 nucleotides: TGTGCCAGCAGCCTTTTGACGGGTGAGCAGTTCTTC. The chain employs TRBV11-2 and TRBJ2-1; D remains unclear. V was clipped by 5 bases and J by 9 bases, with 11 bases between them. The germline CDR1 and CDR2 sequences are SGHAT and FQNNGV. CDR3 length: 12 amino acids.

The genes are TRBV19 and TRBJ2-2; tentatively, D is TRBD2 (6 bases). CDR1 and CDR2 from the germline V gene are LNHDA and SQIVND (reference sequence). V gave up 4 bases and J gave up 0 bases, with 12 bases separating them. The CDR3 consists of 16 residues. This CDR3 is CASSTSVVPNTGELFF. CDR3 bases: TGTGCCAGTAGTACTAGCGTAGTCCCGAACACCGGGGAGCTGTTTTTT.

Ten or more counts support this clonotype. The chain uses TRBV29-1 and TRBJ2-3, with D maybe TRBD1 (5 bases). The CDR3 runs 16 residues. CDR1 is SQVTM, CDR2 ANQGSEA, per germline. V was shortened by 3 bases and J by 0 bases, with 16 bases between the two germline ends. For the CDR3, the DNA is TGCAGCGTTGAGGGGCTAGTTACTTCTAGCACAGATACGCAGTATTTT. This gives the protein CSVEGLVTSSTDTQYF.

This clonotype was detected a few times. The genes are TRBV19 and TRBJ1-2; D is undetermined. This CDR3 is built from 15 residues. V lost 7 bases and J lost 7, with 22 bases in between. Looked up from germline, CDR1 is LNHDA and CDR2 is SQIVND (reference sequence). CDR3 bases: TGTGCCAGTACATTCCATCGGAAGGAACCCGTTGGCTACACCTTC. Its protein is CASTFHRKEPVGYTF.

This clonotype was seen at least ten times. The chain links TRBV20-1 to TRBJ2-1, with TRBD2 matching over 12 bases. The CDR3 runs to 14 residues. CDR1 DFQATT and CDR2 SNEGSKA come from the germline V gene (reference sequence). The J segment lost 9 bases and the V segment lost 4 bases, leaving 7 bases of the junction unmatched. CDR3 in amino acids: CSATGLAGSGEQFF. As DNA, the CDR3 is TGCAGTGCTACAGGACTAGCGGGATCCGGTGAGCAGTTCTTC.

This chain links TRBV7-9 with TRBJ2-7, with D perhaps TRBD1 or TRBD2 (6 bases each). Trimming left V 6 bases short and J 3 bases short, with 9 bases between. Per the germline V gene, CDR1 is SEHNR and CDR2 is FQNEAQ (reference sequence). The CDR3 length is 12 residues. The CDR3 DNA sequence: TGTGCCAGCAGTGGGGGGCTCTACGAGCAGTACTTC. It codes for CASSGGLYEQYF. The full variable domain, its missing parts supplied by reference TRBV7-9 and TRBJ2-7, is DTGVSQNPRHKITKRGQNVTFRCDPISEHNRLYWYRQTLGQGPEFLTYFQNEAQLEKSRLLSDRFSAERPKGSFSTLEIQRTEQGDSAMYLCASSGGLYEQYFGPGTRLTVT.